The subject of this entry is one T cell receptor beta chain. The table came from immunoSEQ multiplex PCR; TCRdb's copy has only in-frame clones and leaves some out. In the table there are hundreds of thousands of clones, 82% of which are singletons. The data were obtained in a study of blood T cell repertoires in COVID-19. This CDR3 has 14 amino acids. The V end lost 3 bases, the J end lost 5 bases, and 14 bases lay between the germline ends. Germline V lookup: CDR1 SNHLY, CDR2 FYNNEI. The chain uses TRBV2 and TRBJ2-7; the D gene is possibly TRBD2 (6 bases). The TCR sequence derives from a woman older than 75 with active or convalescent COVID-19. Sequencing input: peripheral blood. CDR3 in DNA: TGTGCCAGCAGTGAGGGGCGGGATGGGAACGAGCAGTACTTC. It translates to CASSEGRDGNEQYF.